These 6 T cell receptor beta chains were sequenced from one sample in a study of beta chain features in type 1 diabetes. The investigators reverse transcribed all of the isolated RNA, so they sequenced expressed TCRB transcripts. Here immunoSEQ multiplex PCR was the method, and the copy in TCRdb shows in-frame clones only, minus some. This sample has around 430,000 clones, with 25% to 35% found just once. The source material was naive CD4+ T cells from blood. These receptors were collected from a man in his late teens or twenties in good health.

V usage is TRBV9 and J usage is TRBJ2-5, with D perhaps matching TRBD2 (7 bases). The germline V gene has CDR1 SGDLS and CDR2 YYNGEE. This CDR3 spans 14 amino acids. Trimming took off 0 bases at V and 4 bases at J, with 10 bases between the two ends. In nucleotides, the CDR3 is TGTGCCAGCAGCGTAGCGGGGGGCGCAGAGACCCAGTACTTC. Encoded protein: CASSVAGGAETQYF.

The J gene is TRBJ2-7, the V gene TRBV7-9; D is perhaps TRBD1 (5 bases). The CDR3 covers 15 residues. Trimming pared 4 bases from V and 0 bases from J, leaving 13 bases between. Per germline, CDR1 SEHNR and CDR2 FQNEAQ (reference sequence). The CDR3 loop is CASSSRAHSSYEQYF. The CDR3, as DNA: TGTGCCAGCAGCTCCAGGGCCCACAGCTCCTACGAGCAGTACTTC.

This clone was found a few times. This chain uses TRBV5-1 with TRBJ2-7; no reliable D call. Germline-derived CDR1 and CDR2 are SGHRS and YFSETQ. V lost 3 bases and J lost 5, with 12 bases in between. CDR3 length equals 13 residues. The CDR3, as DNA: TGCGCCAGCAGCTGGGTAGGAGAGGACGAGCAGTACTTC. It encodes CASSWVGEDEQYF.

The V and J genes are TRBV4-1 and TRBJ1-4; the D is unclear. Germline V gene data show CDR1 as MGHRA and CDR2 as YSYEKL. The CDR3 is 14 residues long. V was pared by 1 base and J by 7 bases, with 10 bases between. The DNA of the CDR3 is TGCGCCAGCAGCCAAGTCGGGCGGGGTGAAAAACTGTTTTTT. It specifies CASSQVGRGEKLFF.

The chain recombines TRBV7-2 with TRBJ2-4; either TRBD1 or TRBD2 may supply D (5 bases each). CDR1 and CDR2 (germline): SGHTA, FQGNSA. CDR3 length: 12 residues. The V end was cut by 1 base, the J end by 14 bases, with 12 bases between. CDR3 coding DNA: TGTGCCAGCAGCTTAGGGGAAGGGACGGAGTACTTC. As protein: CASSLGEGTEYF. Full variable domain (missing parts from reference TRBV7-2 and TRBJ2-4): GAGVSQSPSNKVTEKGKDVELRCDPISGHTALYWYRQSLGQGLEFLIYFQGNSAPDKSGLPSDRFSAERTGGSVSTLTIQRTQQEDSAVYLCASSLGEGTEYFGAGTRLSVL.

The CDR3 DNA reads TGCGCCAGCAGCCAGTACAATGAGCAGTTCTTC. Translating it yields CASSQYNEQFF. V is TRBV4-1 and J is TRBJ2-1; D ambiguous. There are 11 residues in the CDR3. CDR1 and CDR2 from the germline V gene are MGHRA and YSYEKL. Trimming removed 3 bases from V and 4 bases from J, with 1 base in between.